This TCR beta chain derives from a study of blood T cell repertoires in COVID-19. For the study at large: The analysed material was cDNA or gDNA that came from T cells, B-cell-depleted T cells, or PBMCs.

The data were produced by immunoSEQ multiplex PCR, yet TCRdb's version contains in-frame clones alone and is incomplete. The table shows nearly 15,000 clones, with roughly 70% occurring only once. There are 13 residues in the CDR3. With 0 bases removed from V and 6 bases from J, the gap between germline ends came to 8 bases. CDR1 and CDR2 (germline): SGHNT, YENEEA. The receptor was isolated from a man aged 55 to 70 with acute or convalescent COVID-19. Sequenced material: peripheral blood. This rearrangement joins TRBV11-3 to TRBJ1-1; no clear D. In DNA form, the CDR3 reads TGTGCCAGCAGCTTAGACAGGTTCTCTGAAGCTTTCTTT. Translating gives CASSLDRFSEAFF.